The entry below gives a single T cell receptor (beta chain) sequence along with its context. Source study methods: Estimation of nucleated cell counts relied on the amplification of reference gene primers. The table came from immunoSEQ multiplex PCR; TCRdb's copy has only in-frame clones and leaves some out. The V and J calls and clone size were taken over from that table, and D and trimming were inferred from the DNA. Of 130,000 to 150,000 clones in the sample, 81% are singletons; the top ten hold 7% to 10%. The data derive from a study of blood T cell repertoires in COVID-19. Study-level information: Acute and convalescent COVID-19 samples came from the United States, Italy and Spain. PBMCs, B-cell-depleted T cells, or T cells were the source of the cDNA or gDNA that made up the material.

The J segment lost 6 bases and the V segment lost 6 bases, leaving 6 bases of the junction unmatched. Per the germline V gene, CDR1 is PRHDT and CDR2 is FYEKMQ (reference sequence). This CDR3 comprises 16 residues. The chain has TRBV13 and TRBJ2-3; TRBD2 agrees at 16 bases. This TCR was recovered from a human donor with acute or convalescent COVID-19. The donor label of this sample is uncertain. The sequencing sample was made of peripheral blood. This CDR3 is CASSPPGLAGGDTQYF. The CDR3 bases are TGTGCCAGCAGTCCTCCGGGACTAGCGGGGGGGGATACGCAGTATTTT. Supplemented by reference TRBV13 and TRBJ2-3, the full variable domain reads AAGVIQSPRHLIKEKRETATLKCYPIPRHDTVYWYQQGPGQDPQFLISFYEKMQSDKGSIPDRFSAQQFSDYHSELNMSSLELGDSALYFCASSPPGLAGGDTQYFGPGTRLTVL.